The rows below give T cell receptor beta chains drawn from one sample of a study of regulatory T cells in long-lasting Graves disease. A single record per CDR3 protein comes from TCRdb applying MiXCR to the multiplex PCR reads. The sample carries about 500,000 distinct CDR3 sequences, 12% recorded once. A further study also used this sample, focusing on T cells in Graves' hyperthyroidism and ophthalmopathy.

Sequencing used peripheral blood mononuclear cells (PBMCs), obtained at new diagnosis, from a patient treated with antithyroid drugs. The source of these receptors is a woman in her twenties or thirties with Graves disease. The conserved cysteine and the conserved F or W are not part of the CDR3 here. The size field is filled for only some rows; it gives once, few, many or a size class.

>12|TRBV24-1|many
ATGDGGRGTEAF
>10|TRBV20-1|many
SASSGSYEQY
>10|TRBV28|many
ATEGAVYGYT
>11|TRBV19|many
ASSMSQGDEQF
>11|TRBV19|NA
ASSPTANHGYT
>15|TRBV20-1|NA
SAILPGTGDINYGYT
>16|TRBV20-1|few
SARDIRGAGGPPDTQY
>11|TRBV28|many
ATSGRARETQY
>12|TRBV27|many
ASSRQGVFEKLF
>12|TRBV19|few
ASSSGRGRDEQF
>13|TRBV11-1|many
ASSPWREAPYEQY
>11|TRBV29-1|few
SVGGDSGETQY
>11|TRBV6-1|few
ASSEFPQETQY
>10|TRBV3-1|many
ASGRNTGELF
>16|TRBV27|many
ASSLSWSQAGARYEQY
>15|TRBV10-3|many
AISELWGSQSDNEQF
>10|TRBV29-1|many
SVKLAGGEQY
>13|TRBV9|many
ASSTGQGGTGALH
>12|TRBV15|few
ATSSLRGRGKGL
>18|TRBV19|few
ASSPIGGAEGVASYNEQF
>15|TRBV11-2|few
ASSRLSRFLFLYEQY
>12|TRBV28|many
ASELTRSPHEQY
>16|TRBV20-1|many
SAPAGVAGLSSYNEQF
>12|TRBV18|NA
ASAASSGDNEQF
>12|TRBV7-2|many
ATGRARGTDTQY
>12|TRBV20-1|many
SASVGTFNQPQH
>13|TRBV7-3|few
ASSLTGQGGETQY
>12|TRBV27|many
ASRSSGGIYEQY
>13|TRBV14|many
ASSQLIAGDDEQY
>15|TRBV27|many
ATSQDHPKRTNEKLF
>13|TRBV19|NA
ASSDDASSYNEQF
>11|TRBV20-1|NA
SAGKDLNTEAF
>12|TRBV25-1|many
ASAKAGTTGELF
>15|TRBV11-2|many
ASSLRTSGRETGELF
>14|TRBV4-2|many
ASSQTLAGGQDTQY
>12|TRBV3-1|NA
ASSPVARSDTQY
>12|TRBV11-2|few
ASSLDRGRNTIY
>11|TRBV19|many
ASSTSGPYGYT
>14|TRBV7-2|many
ASSSFEGLRYNEQF
>14|TRBV4-2|NA
ASSQLDLTSSYEQY
>11|TRBV11-2|many
ASSPSSAGEAF
>15|TRBV28|many
ASSLLELDVGSYEQY
>9|TRBV20-1|many
SAPGGNIQY
>15|TRBV28|many
ASSLSSSGLHYNEQF
>12|TRBV7-2|many
ASSLDRGTYEQY
>11|TRBV27|many
ASRDSGNGELF
>13|TRBV6-2/TRBV6-3|many
ASTSRGTGEREQY
>14|TRBV7-9|NA
ASSLTGVSGYNEQF
>15|TRBV28|NA
ASSESGGGLNSYEQY
>11|TRBV11-3|NA
ASRDRGGEKLF
>16|TRBV6-2/TRBV6-3|few
ASPVHAALAGGGDEQF
>13|TRBV20-1|many
SARGAGVAYNEQF
>10|TRBV7-9|NA
ASSFGTHEQY
>12|TRBV19|NA
ASSNGAGAYEQY